The source of this T cell receptor beta chain is a study of T cell responses to AZD1222 COVID-19 vaccine. The study's findings and limits: Nearly half of spike-specific TCRs reportedly target variant regions that are unmutated in the B.1.351 and B.1.1.7 variants. Spike-specific TCRs gained breadth and depth after people received two AZD1222 doses.

The CDR3 covers 12 residues. V was trimmed by 8 bases and J by 1 base, leaving 6 bases between them. As to this clone: Its target is not known.

Data came from immunoSEQ multiplex PCR; TCRdb stores just in-frame clones and leaves some out. The sample contains roughly 100,000 clones, 80% to 90% of which appear only once. The clonotype originates from an adult in good health. Source: peripheral blood, taken on day 0 of AZD1222 vaccination. This chain joins TRBV12-3 or TRBV12-4 and TRBJ1-5, with D hard to call. The CDR3 sequence: CASQASNQPQHF. As DNA, the CDR3 is TGTGCCAGCCAAGCAAGCAATCAGCCCCAGCATTTT.